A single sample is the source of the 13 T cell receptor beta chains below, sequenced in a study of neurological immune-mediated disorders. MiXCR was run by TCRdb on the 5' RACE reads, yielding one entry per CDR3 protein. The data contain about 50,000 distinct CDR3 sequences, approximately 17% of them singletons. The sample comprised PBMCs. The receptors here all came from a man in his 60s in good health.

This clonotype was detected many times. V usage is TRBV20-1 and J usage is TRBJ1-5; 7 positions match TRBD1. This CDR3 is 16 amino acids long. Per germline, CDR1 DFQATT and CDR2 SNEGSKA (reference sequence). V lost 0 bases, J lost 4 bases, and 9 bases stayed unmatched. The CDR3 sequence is CSARDLGRGKNQPQHF. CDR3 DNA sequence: TGCAGTGCTAGAGATTTGGGCAGGGGGAAAAATCAGCCCCAGCATTTT.

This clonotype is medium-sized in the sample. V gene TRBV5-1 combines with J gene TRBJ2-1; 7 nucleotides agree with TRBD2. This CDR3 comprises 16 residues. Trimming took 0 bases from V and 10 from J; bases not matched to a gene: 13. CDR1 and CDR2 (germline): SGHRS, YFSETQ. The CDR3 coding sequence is TGCGCCAGCAGCTTGGAAGGCGGGAGAGGATTCGGGGAGCAGTTCTTC. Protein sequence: CASSLEGGRGFGEQFF.

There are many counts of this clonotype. CDR3 sequence reads: CASSEVGGYDQPQHF. The CDR3 DNA sequence: TGTGCCAGCAGTGAAGTGGGGGGGTATGATCAGCCCCAGCATTTT. This chain links TRBV27 with TRBJ1-5; D might be TRBD1 (5 bases). V dropped 5 bases and J dropped 5 bases, with 16 bases sitting between them. The length of the CDR3 is 15 residues. Germline V gene data show CDR1 as MNHEY and CDR2 as SMNVEV (reference sequence).

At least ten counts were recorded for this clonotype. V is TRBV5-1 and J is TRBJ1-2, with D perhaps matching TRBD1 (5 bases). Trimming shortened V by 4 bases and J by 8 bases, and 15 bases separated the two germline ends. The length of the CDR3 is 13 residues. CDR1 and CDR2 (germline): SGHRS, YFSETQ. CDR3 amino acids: CASSGEGQVGYTF. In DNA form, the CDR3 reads TGCGCCAGCAGCGGAGAGGGGCAAGTCGGCTACACCTTC.

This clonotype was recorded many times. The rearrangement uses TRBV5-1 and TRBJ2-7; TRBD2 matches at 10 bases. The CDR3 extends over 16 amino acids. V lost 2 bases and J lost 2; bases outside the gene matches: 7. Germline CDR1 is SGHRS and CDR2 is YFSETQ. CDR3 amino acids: CASSFITTSGTYEQYF. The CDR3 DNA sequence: TGCGCCAGCAGCTTCATAACAACTAGCGGGACCTACGAGCAGTACTTC.

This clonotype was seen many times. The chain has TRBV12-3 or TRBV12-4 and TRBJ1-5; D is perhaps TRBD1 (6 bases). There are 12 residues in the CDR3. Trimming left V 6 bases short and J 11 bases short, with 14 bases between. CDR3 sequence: CASSQGGEAQHF. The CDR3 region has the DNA TGTGCCAGCAGCCAAGGGGGGGAGGCCCAGCATTTT.

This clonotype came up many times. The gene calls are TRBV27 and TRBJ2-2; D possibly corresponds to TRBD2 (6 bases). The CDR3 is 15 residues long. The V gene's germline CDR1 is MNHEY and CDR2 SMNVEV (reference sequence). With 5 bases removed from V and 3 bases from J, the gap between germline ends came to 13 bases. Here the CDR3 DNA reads TGTGCCAGCAGTCCCTTTCAGCGGGACACCGGGGAGCTGTTTTTT. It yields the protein CASSPFQRDTGELFF.

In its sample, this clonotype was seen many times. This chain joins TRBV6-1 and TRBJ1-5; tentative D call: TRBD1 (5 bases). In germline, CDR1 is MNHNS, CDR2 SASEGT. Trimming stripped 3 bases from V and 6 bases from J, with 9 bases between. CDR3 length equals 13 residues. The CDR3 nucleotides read TGTGCCAGCAGTGAGGAAGGGGTTCAGCCCCAGCATTTT. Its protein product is CASSEEGVQPQHF.

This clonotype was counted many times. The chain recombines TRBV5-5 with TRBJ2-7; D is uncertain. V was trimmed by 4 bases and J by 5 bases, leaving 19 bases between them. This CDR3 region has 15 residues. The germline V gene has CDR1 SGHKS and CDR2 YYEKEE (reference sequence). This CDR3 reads CASSKIQVLGNEQYF. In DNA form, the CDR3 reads TGTGCCAGCAGCAAAATCCAGGTCTTAGGGAACGAGCAGTACTTC.

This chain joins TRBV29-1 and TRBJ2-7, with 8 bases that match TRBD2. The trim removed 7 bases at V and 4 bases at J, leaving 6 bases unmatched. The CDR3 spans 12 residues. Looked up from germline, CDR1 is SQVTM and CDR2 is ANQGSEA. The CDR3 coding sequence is TGCAGCGCCCGGACTAGCAGTTACGAGCAGTACTTC. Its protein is CSARTSSYEQYF.

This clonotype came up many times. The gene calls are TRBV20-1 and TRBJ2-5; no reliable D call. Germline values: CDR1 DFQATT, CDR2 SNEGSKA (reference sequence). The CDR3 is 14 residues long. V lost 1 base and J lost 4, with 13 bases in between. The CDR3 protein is CSARASAALETQYF. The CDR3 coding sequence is TGCAGTGCTAGAGCTTCTGCTGCCCTAGAGACCCAGTACTTC.

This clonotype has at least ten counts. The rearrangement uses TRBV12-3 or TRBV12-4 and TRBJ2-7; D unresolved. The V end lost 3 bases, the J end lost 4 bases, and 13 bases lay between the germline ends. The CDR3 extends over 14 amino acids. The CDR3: CASSLQGIGYEQYF. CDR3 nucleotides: TGTGCCAGCAGTTTGCAAGGGATTGGGTACGAGCAGTACTTC.

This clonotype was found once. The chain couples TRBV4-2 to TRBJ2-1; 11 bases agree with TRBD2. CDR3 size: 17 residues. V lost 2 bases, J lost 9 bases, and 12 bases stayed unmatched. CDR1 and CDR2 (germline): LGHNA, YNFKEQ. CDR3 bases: TGTGCCAGCAGCCAAAGCGAACTAGCGGGAGATGGTAGTGAGCAGTTCTTC. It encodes CASSQSELAGDGSEQFF.